Given below is one T cell receptor (beta chain) in context. This record belongs to a study of beta chain features in type 1 diabetes. The CDR3 covers 14 residues. V was cut by 4 bases and J by 2 bases, with 11 bases left in between. Germline V CDR1 and CDR2: PRHDT, FYEKMQ (reference sequence). Expressed TCRB transcripts were sequenced after all isolated RNA was converted to cDNA. TCRdb's table, derived via immunoSEQ multiplex PCR, lists solely in-frame clones and lacks some. The data contain 80,000 to 90,000 clones, roughly a third of them singletons. CD45RO/CCR7/CD25/CD127/CD95/CD27 separated CD4+ naive, central memory, regulatory and stem cell-like memory cells by sorting. Sorted cells reached over 98% purity in every population.

The chain links TRBV13 to TRBJ1-2, with D unresolved. The sequencing sample was made of stem cell memory CD4+ T cells from blood. This clonotype was obtained from a young woman in good health. CDR3 amino acids: CASSSRRANYGYTF. The CDR3 region has the DNA TGTGCCAGCAGCTCCCGGCGGGCCAACTATGGCTACACCTTC.